This TCR beta chain was sequenced in a study of cytomegalovirus exposure and HLA in healthy donors. Concerning this clone: Its specificity is not known.

It was with 60 Vbeta and 13 Jbeta primers that the PCR ran. This table comes from immunoSEQ multiplex PCR, and its TCRdb copy is limited to in-frame clones, with some not included. There are about 150,000 clones in the sample; less than 90% occur only once, and around 6.9% lies in the top ten. Regarding the study as a whole: Later analysis identified a missense DCLRE1C variant that was linked to TCR beta V- and J-gene trimming. In a later analysis, TCR association rates varied by HLA locus: DRB1 most, HLA-C fewest. When a later analysis was performed, an Asian-associated ancestry cluster reportedly had fewer N-insertions than the roughly 730-donor mean.

The sample consisted of PBMCs. This sequence originates from a male donor in good health and CMV-seropositive.

DNA for the CDR3: TGTGCCAGTATGGCGGGGGTCTACGAGCAGTACTTC. This encodes CASMAGVYEQYF. V is TRBV28 and J is TRBJ2-7; 7 bases are a match to TRBD2. J lost 3 bases, V lost 9 bases, and 5 bases had no gene match. Germline assignment: CDR1 MDHEN and CDR2 SYDVKM. This CDR3 is 12 amino acids long. The variable domain in full, completed from reference TRBV28 and TRBJ2-7, reads DVKVTQSSRYLVKRTGEKVFLECVQDMDHENMFWYRQDPGLGLRLIYFSYDVKMKEKGDIPEGYSVSREKKERFSLILESASTNQTSMYLCASMAGVYEQYFGPGTRLTVT.